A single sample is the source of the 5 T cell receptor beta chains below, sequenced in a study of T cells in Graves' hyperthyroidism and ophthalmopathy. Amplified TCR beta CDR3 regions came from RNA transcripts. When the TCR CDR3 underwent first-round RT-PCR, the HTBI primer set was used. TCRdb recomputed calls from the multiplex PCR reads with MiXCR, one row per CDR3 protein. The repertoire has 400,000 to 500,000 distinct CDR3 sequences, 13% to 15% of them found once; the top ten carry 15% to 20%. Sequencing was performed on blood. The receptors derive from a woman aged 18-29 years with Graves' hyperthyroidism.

CDR3 sequence reads: CASGLVRAATNEKLFF. The CDR3 DNA follows: TGTGCTAGTGGTTTGGTACGGGCAGCTACTAATGAAAAACTGTTTTTT. This chain links TRBV12-5 with TRBJ1-4; unclear D gene. CDR1 and CDR2 (germline): LGHNT, FRNRAP. CDR3 length: 16 residues. Trimming removed 0 bases at V and 2 bases at J, with 10 bases between.

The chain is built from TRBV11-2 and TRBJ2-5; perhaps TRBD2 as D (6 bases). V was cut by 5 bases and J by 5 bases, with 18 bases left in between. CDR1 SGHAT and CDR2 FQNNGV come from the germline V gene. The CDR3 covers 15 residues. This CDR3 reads CASSRREPPSETQYF. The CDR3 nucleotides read TGTGCCAGCAGCCGCCGGGAGCCTCCCTCGGAGACCCAGTACTTC.

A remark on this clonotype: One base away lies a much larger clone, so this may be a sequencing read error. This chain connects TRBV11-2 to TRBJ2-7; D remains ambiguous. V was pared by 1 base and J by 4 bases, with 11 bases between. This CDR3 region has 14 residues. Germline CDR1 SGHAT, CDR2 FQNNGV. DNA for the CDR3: TGTGCCAGCAGCTTAGTTTTAGGAAGTTACGAGCAGTACTTC. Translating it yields CASSLVLGSYEQYF.

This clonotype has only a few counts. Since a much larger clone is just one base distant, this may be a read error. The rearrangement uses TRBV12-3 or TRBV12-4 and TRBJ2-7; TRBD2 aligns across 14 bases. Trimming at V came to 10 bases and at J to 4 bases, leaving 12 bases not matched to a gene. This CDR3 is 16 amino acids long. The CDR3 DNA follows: TGTGCCAATTTTTCAGGGACTAGCGGGAGAGTATACGAGCAGTACTTC. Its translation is CANFSGTSGRVYEQYF.

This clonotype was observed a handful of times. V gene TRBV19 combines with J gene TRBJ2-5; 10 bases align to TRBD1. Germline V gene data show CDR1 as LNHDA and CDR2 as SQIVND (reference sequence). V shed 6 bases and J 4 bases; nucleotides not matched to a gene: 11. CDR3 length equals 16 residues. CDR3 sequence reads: CASRETGTGVGETQYF. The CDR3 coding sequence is TGTGCCAGTAGGGAAACCGGGACAGGGGTAGGAGAGACCCAGTACTTC.